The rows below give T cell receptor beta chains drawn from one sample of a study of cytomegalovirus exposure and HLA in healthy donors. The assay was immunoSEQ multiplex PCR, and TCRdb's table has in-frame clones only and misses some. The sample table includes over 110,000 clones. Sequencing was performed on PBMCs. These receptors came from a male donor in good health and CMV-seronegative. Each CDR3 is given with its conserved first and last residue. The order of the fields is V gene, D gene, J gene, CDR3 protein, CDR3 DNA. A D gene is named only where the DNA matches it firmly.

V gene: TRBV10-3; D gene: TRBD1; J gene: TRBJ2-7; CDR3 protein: CAISESHRGTAYEQYF; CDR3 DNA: TGTGCCATCAGTGAGTCTCACAGGGGCACCGCCTACGAGCAGTACTTC
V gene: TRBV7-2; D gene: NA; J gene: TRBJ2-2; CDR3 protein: CASSPPSGITGELFF; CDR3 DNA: TGTGCCAGCAGCCCCCCTTCCGGGATCACCGGGGAGCTGTTTTTT
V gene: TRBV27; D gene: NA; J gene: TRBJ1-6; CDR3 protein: CASSLFSYNSPLHF; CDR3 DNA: TGTGCCAGCAGTTTATTTTCTTATAATTCACCCCTCCACTTT
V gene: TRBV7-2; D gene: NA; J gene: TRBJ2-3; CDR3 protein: CASSTLGDTQYF; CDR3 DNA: TGTGCCAGCAGCACCCTCGGTGATACGCAGTATTTT
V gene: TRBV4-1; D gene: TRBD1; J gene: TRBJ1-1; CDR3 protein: CASQGQGDTEAFF; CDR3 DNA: TGCGCCAGCCAGGGGCAGGGGGACACTGAAGCTTTCTTT
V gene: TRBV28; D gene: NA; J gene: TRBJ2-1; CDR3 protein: CAISGRVTCVF; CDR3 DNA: TGTGCCATATCCGGCCGGGTGACCTGCGTCTTC
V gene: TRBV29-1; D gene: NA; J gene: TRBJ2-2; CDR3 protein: CSARGGSGTGELFF; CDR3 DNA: TGCAGCGCCCGAGGGGGTTCCGGGACCGGGGAGCTGTTTTTT
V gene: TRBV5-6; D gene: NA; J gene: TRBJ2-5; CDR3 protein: CASSLVIGGQETQYF; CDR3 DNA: TGTGCCAGCAGCTTGGTAATAGGAGGACAAGAGACCCAGTACTTC
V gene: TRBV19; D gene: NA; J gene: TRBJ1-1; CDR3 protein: CASSSWRNTEAFF; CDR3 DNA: TGTGCCAGTAGTTCCTGGAGGAACACTGAAGCTTTCTTT
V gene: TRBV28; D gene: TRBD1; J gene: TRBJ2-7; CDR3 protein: CASSQSDRAGEDEQYF; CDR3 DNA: TGTGCCAGCAGTCAATCGGACAGGGCAGGGGAAGACGAGCAGTACTTC
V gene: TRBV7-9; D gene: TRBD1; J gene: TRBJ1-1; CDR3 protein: CASSSTGQGPAEAFF; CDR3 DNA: TGTGCCAGCAGCTCTACGGGACAGGGTCCGGCTGAAGCTTTCTTT
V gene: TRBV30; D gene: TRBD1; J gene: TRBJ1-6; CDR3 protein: CAFSGGRALHF; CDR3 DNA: TGTGCTTTCTCAGGGGGACGGGCCCTCCACTTT
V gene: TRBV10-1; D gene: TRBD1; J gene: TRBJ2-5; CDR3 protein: CASSESRQGVETQYF; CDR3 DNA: TGCGCCAGCAGTGAGTCTCGACAGGGGGTAGAGACCCAGTACTTC
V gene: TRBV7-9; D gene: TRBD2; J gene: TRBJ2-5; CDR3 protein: CASSSYASGGETQYF; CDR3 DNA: TGTGCCAGCAGCTCCTACGCGTCGGGGGGAGAGACCCAGTACTTC
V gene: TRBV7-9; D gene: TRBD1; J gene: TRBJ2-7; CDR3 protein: CASSSRIGTGYEQYF; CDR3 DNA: TGTGCCAGCAGCTCTCGTATCGGGACAGGCTACGAGCAGTACTTC
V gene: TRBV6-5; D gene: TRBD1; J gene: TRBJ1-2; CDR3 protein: CASSDRGLHNYGYTF; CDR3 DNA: TGTGCCAGCTCGGACAGGGGCCTCCATAACTATGGCTACACCTTC
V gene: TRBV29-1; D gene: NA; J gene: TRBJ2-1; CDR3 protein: CSAGTPPSYNEQFF; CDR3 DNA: TGCAGCGCAGGGACACCGCCTTCCTACAATGAGCAGTTCTTC
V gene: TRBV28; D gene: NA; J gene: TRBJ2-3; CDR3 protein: CASSLQNTQYF; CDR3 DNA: TGTGCCAGCAGCTTACAGAATACGCAGTATTTT
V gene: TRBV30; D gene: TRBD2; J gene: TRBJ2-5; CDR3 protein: CAWSALRTSGPQETQYF; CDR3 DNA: TGTGCCTGGAGTGCCCTTCGGACTAGCGGGCCCCAAGAGACCCAGTACTTC
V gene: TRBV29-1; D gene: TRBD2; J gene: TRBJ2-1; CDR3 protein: CSVGPSGRNEQFF; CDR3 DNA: TGCAGCGTTGGACCTAGCGGGAGGAATGAGCAGTTCTTC
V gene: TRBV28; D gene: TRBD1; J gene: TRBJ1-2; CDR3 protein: CASSFPGGGYTF; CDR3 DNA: TGTGCCAGCAGTTTTCCAGGGGGAGGCTACACCTTC
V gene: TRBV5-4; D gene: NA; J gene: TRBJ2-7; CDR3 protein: CASSLVPQSYEQYF; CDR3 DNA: TGTGCCAGCAGCTTGGTCCCACAGTCCTACGAGCAGTACTTC
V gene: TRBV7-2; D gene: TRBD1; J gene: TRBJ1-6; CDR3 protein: CASSSLPGQSNSPLHF; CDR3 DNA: TGTGCCAGCAGCTCGTTACCGGGACAGAGTAATTCACCCCTCCACTTT
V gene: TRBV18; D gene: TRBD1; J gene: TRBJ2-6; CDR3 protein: CASSPLGQGIPGANVLTF; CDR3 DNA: TGTGCCAGCTCACCATTAGGACAGGGAATCCCTGGGGCCAACGTCCTGACTTTC
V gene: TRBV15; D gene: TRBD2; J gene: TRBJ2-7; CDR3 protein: CATSRDITSGRGRAYEQYF; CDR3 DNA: TGTGCCACCAGCAGAGATATAACTAGCGGGAGGGGAAGAGCCTACGAGCAGTACTTC
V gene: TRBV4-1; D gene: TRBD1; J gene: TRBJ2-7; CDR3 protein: CASSQMTGPYEQYF; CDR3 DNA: TGCGCCAGCAGCCAAATGACAGGGCCCTACGAGCAGTACTTC